These 8 T cell receptor beta chains were sequenced from one sample in a study of T cell repertoires in cytomegalovirus infection. TCRdb reprocessed the reads with MiXCR, giving one entry per CDR3 protein. The table records under 200,000 distinct CDR3 sequences, nearly 9.5% of them present only once. Sequencing was done on a sample of PBMCs. Receptor source: a human donor in good health (CMV status not recorded). Some clones in this sample may be carry-over from other donors' samples.

The sample holds a few counts of this clonotype. V usage is TRBV28 and J usage is TRBJ1-2; 7 bases are shared with TRBD1. The V segment lost 7 bases and the J segment 8 bases; nucleotides outside the gene matches: 16. Germline loops: CDR1 MDHEN, CDR2 SYDVKM. This CDR3 contains 15 residues. CDR3 loop: CASNPPDREVRGYTF. The CDR3 DNA reads as TGTGCCAGCAACCCTCCCGACAGGGAGGTACGCGGCTACACCTTC.

This clonotype has a count of ten or more. V usage is TRBV20-1 and J usage is TRBJ2-7; D perhaps matches TRBD2 (5 bases). The length of the CDR3 is 13 residues. Trimming cost V 5 bases and J 5 bases, with 16 bases left between them. Germline V lookup: CDR1 DFQATT, CDR2 SNEGSKA (reference sequence). The DNA of the CDR3 is TGCAGTGCTCTTGCAGGAAATAGCGACGAGCAGTACTTC. Protein: CSALAGNSDEQYF.

This clonotype was seen only a few times. The genes are TRBV2 and TRBJ2-2; D ambiguous. Germline V gene data show CDR1 as SNHLY and CDR2 as FYNNEI. Trimming removed 7 bases at V and 5 bases at J, with 11 bases between. The CDR3 is made up of 13 amino acids. The CDR3 here is CASTGQVTGELFF. As DNA, the CDR3 is TGTGCCAGCACCGGGCAGGTTACCGGGGAGCTGTTTTTT.

The table lists this clonotype with a few counts. This chain links TRBV20-1 with TRBJ1-5, with D tentatively TRBD1 (5 bases). Trimming shortened V by 3 bases and J by 5 bases, and 11 bases separated the two germline ends. The CDR3 is 13 amino acids. Germline V gene lookup returns CDR1 DFQATT and CDR2 SNEGSKA (reference sequence). The CDR3 nucleotides are TGCAGTGCTAGGAAAGGGGACGATCAGCCCCAGCATTTT. Its protein is CSARKGDDQPQHF.

This clonotype was counted ten times or more. This rearrangement joins TRBV12-3 or TRBV12-4 to TRBJ2-1, with D possibly called TRBD1 or TRBD2 (6 bases each). CDR3 length: 15 residues. Trimming took off 6 bases at V and 6 bases at J, with 18 bases between the two ends. CDR3 protein: CASSPRRGAVNEQFF. In nucleotides, the CDR3 is TGTGCCAGCAGCCCGAGGAGGGGGGCCGTCAATGAGCAGTTCTTC.

The chain is built from TRBV5-4 and TRBJ2-7, with D perhaps TRBD1 or TRBD2 (5 bases each). V lost 0 bases and J 5 bases, leaving 9 bases between the germline ends. Germline CDR1 SGHNT, CDR2 YYREEE (reference sequence). The length of the CDR3 is 13 residues. CDR3 sequence: CASSLEGTHEQYF. DNA for the CDR3: TGTGCCAGCAGCTTGGAGGGGACGCACGAGCAGTACTTC.

This chain uses TRBV15 with TRBJ2-7, with TRBD2 matching 7 bases. The ends lost 4 bases at V and 2 bases at J; junction bases unmatched: 11. Per germline, CDR1 LNHNV and CDR2 YYDKDF (reference sequence). The CDR3 runs to 16 residues. This CDR3 is CATSTDREGLTYEQYF. In DNA, the CDR3 is TGTGCCACCAGCACAGACAGAGAGGGACTAACCTACGAGCAGTACTTC.

On this clonotype itself: A read error may explain this, as a much larger clone is one base away. This chain joins TRBV2 and TRBJ1-5; 10 nucleotides line up with TRBD1. CDR3 size: 15 residues. Germline loops: CDR1 SNHLY, CDR2 FYNNEI. CDR3 residues: CTSTTGTGVNQPQHF. DNA for the CDR3: TGTACCTCAACTACCGGGACAGGGGTCAATCAGCCCCAGCATTTT. Complete variable domain (other parts from reference TRBV2 and TRBJ1-5): EPEVTQTPSHQVTQMGQEVILRCVPISNHLYFYWYRQILGQKVEFLVSFYNNEISEKSEIFDDQFSVERPDGSNFTLKIRSTKLEDSAMYFCTSTTGTGVNQPQHFGDGTRLSIL.